This TCR beta chain is from a study of T cell responses to AZD1222 COVID-19 vaccine. General study results and limits: Spike-specific TCR breadth and depth went up after people got two AZD1222 doses.

Comment on this clone: Its antigen is currently unknown.

Profiled with immunoSEQ multiplex PCR; TCRdb holds only in-frame clones, not every one. The sample shows around 140,000 clones, more than 75% of them seen only once. The ends lost 7 bases at V and 11 bases at J; junction bases unmatched: 7. This CDR3 has 11 amino acids. CDR1 and CDR2 from the germline V gene are MGHDK and SYGVNS. The starting material was peripheral blood, obtained 28 days after the second AZD1222 dose. This clonotype was sampled from an adult who received the AZD1222 COVID-19 vaccine. The rearrangement joins TRBV25-1 to TRBJ1-1, with 7 bases fitting TRBD1. The CDR3 loop reads CASTGGAAAFF. The CDR3 DNA reads TGTGCCAGCACAGGGGGGGCCGCGGCTTTCTTT.